Described below is a single T cell receptor beta chain sequence and its context. CDR1 and CDR2 (germline): SNHLY, FYNNEI. The CDR3 spans 14 residues. V lost 6 bases and J lost 5; bases outside the gene matches: 6. As processed by the authors: The authors estimated nucleated cell counts from reference gene primer amplification. Sequenced by immunoSEQ multiplex PCR; TCRdb stores in-frame clones only, minus some. V, J and clone size derive from that table, while D and trimming were established from the DNA sequence. The table shows around 200,000 clones, with 86% occurring only once. This sample was taken from a study of blood T cell repertoires in COVID-19. Looking at the study overall: Acute-phase and convalescent COVID-19 samples originated in the United States, Italy and Spain. In each case, the material was cDNA or gDNA derived from T cells, B-cell-depleted T cells, or PBMCs.

Assignments of participants to cohorts depended upon their own reported clinical history. Material for sequencing was PBMCs or T cells enriched from blood (not recorded which). This clonotype was obtained from a man aged 40-50 years with acute COVID-19. V and J are TRBV2 and TRBJ1-4; 7 nucleotides line up with TRBD1. In nucleotides, the CDR3 is TGTGCCAGCAGGGCAGGGACAGACAATGAAAAACTGTTTTTT. Protein sequence: CASRAGTDNEKLFF.